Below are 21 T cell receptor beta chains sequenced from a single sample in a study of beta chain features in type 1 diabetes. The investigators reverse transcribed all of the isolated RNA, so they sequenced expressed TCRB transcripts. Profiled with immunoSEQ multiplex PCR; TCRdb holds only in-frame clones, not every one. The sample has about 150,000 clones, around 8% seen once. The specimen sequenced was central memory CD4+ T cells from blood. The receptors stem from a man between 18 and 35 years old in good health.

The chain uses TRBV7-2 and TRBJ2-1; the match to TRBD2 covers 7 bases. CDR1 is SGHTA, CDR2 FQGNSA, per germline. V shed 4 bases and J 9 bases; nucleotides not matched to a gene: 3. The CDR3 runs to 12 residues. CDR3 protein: CASSSPGGEQFF. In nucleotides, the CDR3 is TGTGCCAGCAGCTCACCGGGGGGTGAGCAGTTCTTC.

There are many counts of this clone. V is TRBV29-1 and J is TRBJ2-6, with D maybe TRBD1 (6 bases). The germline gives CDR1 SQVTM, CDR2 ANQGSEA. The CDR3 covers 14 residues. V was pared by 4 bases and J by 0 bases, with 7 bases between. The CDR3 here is CSVGTDSGANVLTF. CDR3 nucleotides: TGCAGCGTTGGGACAGACTCTGGGGCCAACGTCCTGACTTTC.

The DNA for the CDR3 is TGTGCCAGCAGCTTAGGACTAGCGGACTACAATGAGCAGTTCTTC. It translates to CASSLGLADYNEQFF. This chain connects TRBV7-2 to TRBJ2-1; 9 bases agree with TRBD2. V lost 1 base, J lost 3 bases, and 1 base stayed unmatched. The length of the CDR3 is 15 residues. Germline assignment: CDR1 SGHTA and CDR2 FQGNSA.

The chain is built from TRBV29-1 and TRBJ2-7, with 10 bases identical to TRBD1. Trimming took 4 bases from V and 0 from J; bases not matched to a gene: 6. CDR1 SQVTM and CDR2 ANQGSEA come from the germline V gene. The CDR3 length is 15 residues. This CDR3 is CSVVRGQGSSYEQYF. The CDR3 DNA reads TGCAGCGTTGTTCGGGGACAGGGGAGCTCCTACGAGCAGTACTTC.

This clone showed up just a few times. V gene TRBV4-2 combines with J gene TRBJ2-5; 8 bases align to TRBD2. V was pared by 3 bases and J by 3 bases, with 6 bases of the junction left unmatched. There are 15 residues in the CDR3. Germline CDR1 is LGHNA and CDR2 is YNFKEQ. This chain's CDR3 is CASSQVGRGEETQYF. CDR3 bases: TGTGCCAGCAGCCAGGTCGGGCGGGGGGAAGAGACCCAGTACTTC.

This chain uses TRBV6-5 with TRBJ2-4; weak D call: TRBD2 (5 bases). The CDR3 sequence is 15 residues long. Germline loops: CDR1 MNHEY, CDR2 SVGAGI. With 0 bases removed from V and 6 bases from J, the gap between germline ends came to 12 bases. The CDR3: CASSYSRGLGNIQYF. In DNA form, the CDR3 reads TGTGCCAGCAGTTACTCCCGAGGACTCGGAAACATTCAGTACTTC.

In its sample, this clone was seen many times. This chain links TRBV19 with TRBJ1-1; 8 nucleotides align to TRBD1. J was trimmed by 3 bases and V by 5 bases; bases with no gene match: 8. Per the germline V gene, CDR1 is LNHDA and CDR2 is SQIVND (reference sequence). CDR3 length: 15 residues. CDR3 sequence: CASSLQGVRDTEAFF. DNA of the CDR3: TGTGCCAGTAGTCTACAGGGGGTAAGGGACACTGAAGCTTTCTTT.

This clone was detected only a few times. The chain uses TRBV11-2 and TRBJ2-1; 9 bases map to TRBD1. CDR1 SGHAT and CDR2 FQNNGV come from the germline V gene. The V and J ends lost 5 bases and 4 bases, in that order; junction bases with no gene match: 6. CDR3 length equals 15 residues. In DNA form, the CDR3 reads TGTGCCAGCAGCGCCGGGACAGGGTCATACAATGAGCAGTTCTTC. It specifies CASSAGTGSYNEQFF.

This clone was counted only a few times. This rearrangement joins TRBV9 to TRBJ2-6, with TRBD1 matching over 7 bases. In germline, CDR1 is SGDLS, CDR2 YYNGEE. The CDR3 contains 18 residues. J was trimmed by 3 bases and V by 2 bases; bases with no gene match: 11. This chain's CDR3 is CASSVRDSLAVGANVLTF. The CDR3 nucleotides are TGTGCCAGCAGCGTCCGGGACAGCTTGGCGGTTGGGGCCAACGTCCTGACTTTC.

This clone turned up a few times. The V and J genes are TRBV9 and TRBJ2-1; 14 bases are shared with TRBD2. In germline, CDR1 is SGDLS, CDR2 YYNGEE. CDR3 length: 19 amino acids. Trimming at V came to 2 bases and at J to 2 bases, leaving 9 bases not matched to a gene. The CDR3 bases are TGTGCCAGCAGCGTGACTAGCGGGGGGGCCTTTTCGACCTACAATGAGCAGTTCTTC. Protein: CASSVTSGGAFSTYNEQFF.

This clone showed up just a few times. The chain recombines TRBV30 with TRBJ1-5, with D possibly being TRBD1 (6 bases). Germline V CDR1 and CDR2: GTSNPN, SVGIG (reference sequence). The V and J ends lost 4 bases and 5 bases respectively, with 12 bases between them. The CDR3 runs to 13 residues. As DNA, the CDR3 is TGTGCCTGGACCGGACAGCCCGATCAGCCCCAGCATTTT. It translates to CAWTGQPDQPQHF.

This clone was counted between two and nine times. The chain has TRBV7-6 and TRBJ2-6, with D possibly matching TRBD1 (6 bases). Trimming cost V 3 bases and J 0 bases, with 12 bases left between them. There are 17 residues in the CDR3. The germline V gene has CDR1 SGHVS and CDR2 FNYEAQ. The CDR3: CASSLRTANSGANVLTF. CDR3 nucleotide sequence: TGTGCCAGCAGCTTGAGGACAGCTAACTCTGGGGCCAACGTCCTGACTTTC.

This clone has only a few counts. CDR3: CASSKTGQGAGETQYF. The DNA of the CDR3 is TGTGCCAGCAGCAAGACCGGACAGGGGGCGGGAGAGACCCAGTACTTC. The chain employs TRBV7-8 and TRBJ2-5; 11 bases align to TRBD1. Per germline, CDR1 SGHVS and CDR2 FQNEAQ. This CDR3 contains 16 residues. V shed 5 bases and J 4 bases; nucleotides not matched to a gene: 9.

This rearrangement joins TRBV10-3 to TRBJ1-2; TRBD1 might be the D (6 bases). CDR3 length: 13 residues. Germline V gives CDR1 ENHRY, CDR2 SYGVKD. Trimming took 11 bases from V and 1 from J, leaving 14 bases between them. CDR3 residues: CAAHTQGNYGYTF. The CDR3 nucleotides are TGTGCCGCACATACACAGGGTAACTATGGCTACACCTTC.

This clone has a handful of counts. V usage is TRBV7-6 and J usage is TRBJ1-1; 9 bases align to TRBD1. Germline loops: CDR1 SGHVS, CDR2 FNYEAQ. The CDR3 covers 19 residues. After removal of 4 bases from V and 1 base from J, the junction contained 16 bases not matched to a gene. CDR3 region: CASSSRVNVGTGTNTEAFF. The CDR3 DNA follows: TGTGCCAGCAGCTCGAGGGTCAATGTCGGGACAGGGACGAACACTGAAGCTTTCTTT.

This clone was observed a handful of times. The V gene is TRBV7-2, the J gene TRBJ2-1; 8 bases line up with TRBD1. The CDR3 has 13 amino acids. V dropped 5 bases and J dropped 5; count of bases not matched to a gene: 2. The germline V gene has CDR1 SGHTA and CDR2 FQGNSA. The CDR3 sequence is CASSPGQDNEQFF. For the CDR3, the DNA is TGTGCCAGCAGCCCGGGACAGGACAATGAGCAGTTCTTC.

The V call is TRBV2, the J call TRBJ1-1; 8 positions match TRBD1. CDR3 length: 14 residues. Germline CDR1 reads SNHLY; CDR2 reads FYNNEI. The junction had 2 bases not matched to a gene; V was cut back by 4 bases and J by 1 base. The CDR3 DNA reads TGTGCCAGCAGTGTTCAGGGGGCGAACACTGAAGCTTTCTTT. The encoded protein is CASSVQGANTEAFF.

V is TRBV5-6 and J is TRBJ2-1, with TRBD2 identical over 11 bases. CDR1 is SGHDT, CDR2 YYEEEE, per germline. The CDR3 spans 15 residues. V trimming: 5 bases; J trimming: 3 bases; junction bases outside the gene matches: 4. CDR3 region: CASRTSGGNYNEQFF. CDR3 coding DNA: TGTGCCAGCAGAACTAGCGGGGGAAACTACAATGAGCAGTTCTTC.

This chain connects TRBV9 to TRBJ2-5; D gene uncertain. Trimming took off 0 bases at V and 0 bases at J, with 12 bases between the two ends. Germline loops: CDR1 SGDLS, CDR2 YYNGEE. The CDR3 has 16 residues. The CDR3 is CASSVGFVSNQETQYF. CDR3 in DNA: TGTGCCAGCAGCGTAGGGTTTGTATCTAACCAAGAGACCCAGTACTTC.

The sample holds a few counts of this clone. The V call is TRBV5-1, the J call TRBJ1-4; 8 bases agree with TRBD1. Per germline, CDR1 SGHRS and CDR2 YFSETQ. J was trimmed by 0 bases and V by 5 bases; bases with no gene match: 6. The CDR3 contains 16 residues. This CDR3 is CASRGTGSTTNEKLFF. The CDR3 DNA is TGCGCCAGCAGGGGGACAGGATCGACAACTAATGAAAAACTGTTTTTT.

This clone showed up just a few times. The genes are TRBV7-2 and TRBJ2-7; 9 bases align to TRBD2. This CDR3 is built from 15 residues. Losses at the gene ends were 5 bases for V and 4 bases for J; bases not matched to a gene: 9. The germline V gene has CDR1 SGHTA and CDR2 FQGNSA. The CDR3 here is CASSASSGIQYEQYF. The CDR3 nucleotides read TGTGCCAGCAGCGCATCTAGCGGGATCCAATACGAGCAGTACTTC. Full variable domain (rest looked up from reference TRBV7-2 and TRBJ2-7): GAGVSQSPSNKVTEKGKDVELRCDPISGHTALYWYRQSLGQGLEFLIYFQGNSAPDKSGLPSDRFSAERTGGSVSTLTIQRTQQEDSAVYLCASSASSGIQYEQYFGPGTRLTVT.